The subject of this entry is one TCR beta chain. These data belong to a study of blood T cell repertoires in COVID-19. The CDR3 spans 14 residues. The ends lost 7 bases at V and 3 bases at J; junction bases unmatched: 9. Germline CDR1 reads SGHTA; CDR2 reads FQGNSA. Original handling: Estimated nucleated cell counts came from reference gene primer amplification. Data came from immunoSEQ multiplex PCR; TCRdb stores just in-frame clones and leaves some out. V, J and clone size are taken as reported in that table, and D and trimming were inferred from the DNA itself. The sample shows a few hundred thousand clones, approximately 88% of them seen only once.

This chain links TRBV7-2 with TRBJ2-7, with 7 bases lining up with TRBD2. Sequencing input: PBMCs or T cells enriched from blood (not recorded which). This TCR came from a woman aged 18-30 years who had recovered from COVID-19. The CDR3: CASTDAGANYEQYF. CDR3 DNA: TGTGCCAGCACCGACGCGGGAGCGAACTACGAGCAGTACTTC.